This T cell receptor beta chain was sequenced for a study of regulatory T cells in long-lasting Graves disease. The V segment lost 4 bases and the J segment 5 bases; nucleotides outside the gene matches: 7. The CDR3 length is 15 residues. CDR1 and CDR2 (germline): KGHDR, SFDVKD. The time point: persistent/refractory GD, antithyroid drugs over 5 years with positive TRAb. PBMCs provided the RNA from which the TCR library was made. Construction of TCR beta libraries relied on iRepertoire HTBI primers and on Arm-PCR targeting CDR3 regions. TCRdb reprocessed the multiplex PCR reads with MiXCR, giving one entry per CDR3 protein. The sample yields 650,000 to 850,000 distinct CDR3 sequences, about 32% seen once. Regarding the study as a whole: Among samples with persistent disease, TRBV28, TRBJ1-2 and TRBJ2-5 were favored.

This clonotype turned up a few times. The target antigen is unknown. The specimen was peripheral blood mononuclear cells (PBMCs), collected when the disease was refractory, from a patient treated with antithyroid drugs. This TCR was recovered from a female donor with Graves disease. The chain is built from TRBV24-1 and TRBJ1-1, with 9 bases that match TRBD1. In DNA form, the CDR3 reads TGTGCCACCAGTGACACGACAGGGGGAAGTACTGAAGCTTTCTTT. Residues: CATSDTTGGSTEAFF.